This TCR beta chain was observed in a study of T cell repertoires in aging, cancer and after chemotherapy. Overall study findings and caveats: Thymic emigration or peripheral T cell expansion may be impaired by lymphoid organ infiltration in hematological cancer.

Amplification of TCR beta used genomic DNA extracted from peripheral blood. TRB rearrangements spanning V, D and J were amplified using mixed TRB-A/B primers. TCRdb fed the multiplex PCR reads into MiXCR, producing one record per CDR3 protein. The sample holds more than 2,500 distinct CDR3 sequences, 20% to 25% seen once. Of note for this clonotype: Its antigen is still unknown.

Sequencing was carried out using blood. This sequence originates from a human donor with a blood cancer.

As DNA, the CDR3 is TGTGCCAGCTCACCACGGACGGGGGATGGACAGCCCCAGCATTTT. It encodes CASSPRTGDGQPQHF. J is TRBJ1-5 and V is TRBV18; possible D gene TRBD1, 5 bases. Trimming removed 1 base at V and 7 bases at J, with 14 bases between. The CDR3 has 15 residues. Germline V gene lookup returns CDR1 KGHSH and CDR2 LQKENI. The full variable domain, completed using reference TRBV18 and TRBJ1-5, is NAGVMQNPRHLVRRRGQEARLRCSPMKGHSHVYWYRQLPEEGLKFMVYLQKENIIDESGMPKERFSAEFPKEGPSILRIQQVVRGDSAAYFCASSPRTGDGQPQHFGDGTRLSIL.